These T cell receptor beta chains were read from a single sample in a study of T cell changes during pregnancy in multiple sclerosis. Sequencing was performed with immunoSEQ multiplex PCR; in TCRdb, only in-frame clones are kept and a portion is missing. The top ten clones hold 1.5% to 2% of a sample with about 51,000 clones, 93% of them seen once. The specimen was peripheral blood, collected in the second trimester of pregnancy. Every receptor here comes from a female donor with multiple sclerosis, enrolled in a pregnancy study. CDR3s include the opening cysteine and the closing phenylalanine or tryptophan. Fields, in order: CDR3 protein, CDR3 DNA, V gene, clone size, J gene, D gene. The D gene is left open where the match is weak. Rows give clone size only sometimes, using once, few, many, or a class for an expanded clone.

CDR3aa: CASSRSGGEGTQYF
CDR3nt: TGTGCCAGCTCGCGTTCAGGGGGCGAGGGTACGCAGTATTTT
v_gene: TRBV18
abundance: .
j_gene: TRBJ2-3
d_gene: TRBD1

CDR3aa: CASSLELYTQYF
CDR3nt: TGTGCCAGCAGCTTAGAGCTCTATACGCAGTATTTT
v_gene: TRBV7-2
abundance: .
j_gene: TRBJ2-3
d_gene: .

CDR3aa: CATRSGSSYEQYF
CDR3nt: TGTGCCACTCGTAGCGGGTCCTCCTACGAGCAGTACTTC
v_gene: TRBV27
abundance: .
j_gene: TRBJ2-7
d_gene: TRBD2

CDR3aa: CASSVLDYTGELFF
CDR3nt: TGTGCCAGCAGCGTACTTGACTACACCGGGGAGCTGTTTTTT
v_gene: TRBV9
abundance: .
j_gene: TRBJ2-2
d_gene: .

CDR3aa: CASSPPGAGKTEAFF
CDR3nt: TGTGCCAGCAGCCCCCCAGGGGCCGGGAAAACTGAAGCTTTCTTT
v_gene: TRBV7-9
abundance: .
j_gene: TRBJ1-1
d_gene: .

CDR3aa: CARTGSNQPQHF
CDR3nt: TGTGCCAGAACAGGGAGTAATCAGCCCCAGCATTTT
v_gene: TRBV19
abundance: once
j_gene: TRBJ1-5
d_gene: .

CDR3aa: CASSYDPYSNTEAFF
CDR3nt: TGTGCCAGCAGTTACGATCCTTACTCGAACACTGAAGCTTTCTTT
v_gene: TRBV6-5
abundance: .
j_gene: TRBJ1-1
d_gene: .

CDR3aa: CASSENRGPDEQYF
CDR3nt: TGTGCCAGCAGTGAAAACAGGGGGCCAGACGAGCAGTACTTC
v_gene: TRBV6-5
abundance: .
j_gene: TRBJ2-7
d_gene: TRBD1

CDR3aa: CASSNRFTSTDTQYF
CDR3nt: TGTGCCAGCAGTAACAGGTTTACTAGCACAGATACGCAGTATTTT
v_gene: TRBV2
abundance: .
j_gene: TRBJ2-3
d_gene: .

CDR3aa: CASSQEIGQAGVRYNEQFF
CDR3nt: TGCGCCAGCAGCCAAGAAATTGGCCAAGCGGGAGTAAGGTACAATGAGCAGTTCTTC
v_gene: TRBV4-3
abundance: .
j_gene: TRBJ2-1
d_gene: TRBD2

CDR3aa: CASGLLQGSSYEQYF
CDR3nt: TGTGCTAGTGGTTTGTTGCAGGGAAGCTCCTACGAGCAGTACTTC
v_gene: TRBV12-5
abundance: .
j_gene: TRBJ2-7
d_gene: .

CDR3aa: CASSQAEGGGNTEAFF
CDR3nt: TGTGCCAGCAGCCAAGCGGAAGGCGGGGGGAACACTGAAGCTTTCTTT
v_gene: TRBV4-2
abundance: .
j_gene: TRBJ1-1
d_gene: .

CDR3aa: CASSFNRGGEQYF
CDR3nt: TGTGCCAGCAGTTTTAACAGGGGGGGCGAGCAGTACTTC
v_gene: TRBV27
abundance: .
j_gene: TRBJ2-7
d_gene: .

CDR3aa: CASSYGTSGSYEQYF
CDR3nt: TGTGCCAGCAGTTATGGGACTAGCGGGAGTTACGAGCAGTACTTC
v_gene: TRBV27
abundance: .
j_gene: TRBJ2-7
d_gene: TRBD2

CDR3aa: CASSLTSGSFYEQYF
CDR3nt: TGTGCCAGCAGCCTCACTAGCGGGAGTTTCTACGAGCAGTACTTC
v_gene: TRBV7-9
abundance: once
j_gene: TRBJ2-7
d_gene: TRBD2

CDR3aa: CASSSRFLLEQYF
CDR3nt: TGTGCCAGCAGCTCTCGTTTCCTCCTCGAGCAGTACTTC
v_gene: TRBV7-2
abundance: .
j_gene: TRBJ2-7
d_gene: .

CDR3aa: CASIQGGQETQYF
CDR3nt: TGTGCCAGCATTCAAGGGGGACAAGAGACCCAGTACTTC
v_gene: TRBV2
abundance: once
j_gene: TRBJ2-5
d_gene: .

CDR3aa: CASSKTGGAEKLFF
CDR3nt: TGTGCCAGCAGCAAAACAGGGGGCGCCGAAAAACTGTTTTTT
v_gene: TRBV21-1
abundance: .
j_gene: TRBJ1-4
d_gene: .

CDR3aa: CASSPRLAETVHEQFF
CDR3nt: TGTGCCAGCAGCCCAAGACTAGCGGAAACAGTCCATGAGCAGTTCTTC
v_gene: TRBV7-2
abundance: .
j_gene: TRBJ2-1
d_gene: TRBD2

CDR3aa: CSVGILPGQGITDTQYF
CDR3nt: TGCAGCGTTGGGATTTTGCCGGGACAGGGCATAACAGATACGCAGTATTTT
v_gene: TRBV29-1
abundance: .
j_gene: TRBJ2-3
d_gene: TRBD1

CDR3aa: CASSLRPSGQGEQFF
CDR3nt: TGCGCCAGCAGCTTGCGGCCTAGCGGGCAGGGGGAGCAGTTCTTC
v_gene: TRBV5-1
abundance: .
j_gene: TRBJ2-1
d_gene: TRBD2

CDR3aa: CASSQARGAYEQYF
CDR3nt: TGCGCCAGCAGCCAAGCCCGGGGAGCCTACGAGCAGTACTTC
v_gene: TRBV4-3
abundance: .
j_gene: TRBJ2-7
d_gene: .

CDR3aa: CASTPGRENNEQFF
CDR3nt: TGTGCCAGCACCCCCGGACGGGAGAATAATGAGCAGTTCTTC
v_gene: TRBV6-1
abundance: few
j_gene: TRBJ2-1
d_gene: .

CDR3aa: CASSKARTSGTYNEQFF
CDR3nt: TGTGCCAGCAGCAAAGCGCGTACTAGCGGGACCTACAATGAGCAGTTCTTC
v_gene: TRBV21-1
abundance: .
j_gene: TRBJ2-1
d_gene: .

CDR3aa: CASSLTQDLAKNIQYF
CDR3nt: TGTGCCAGCAGCCTTACCCAAGACTTGGCCAAAAACATTCAGTACTTC
v_gene: TRBV7-9
abundance: .
j_gene: TRBJ2-4
d_gene: .

CDR3aa: CATQGNSNTEAFF
CDR3nt: TGTGCCACTCAGGGGAATTCGAACACTGAAGCTTTCTTT
v_gene: TRBV28
abundance: .
j_gene: TRBJ1-1
d_gene: .

CDR3aa: CASSLGTASYEQYF
CDR3nt: TGTGCCAGCAGCTTAGGGACAGCCTCCTACGAGCAGTACTTC
v_gene: TRBV7-9
abundance: .
j_gene: TRBJ2-7
d_gene: .

CDR3aa: CASSRGSVNTEAFF
CDR3nt: TGTGCCAGTAGTAGGGGCAGTGTGAACACTGAAGCTTTCTTT
v_gene: TRBV19
abundance: .
j_gene: TRBJ1-1
d_gene: .

CDR3aa: CASSLPSLGGITEAFF
CDR3nt: TGTGCCAGCAGCTTACCTAGCTTGGGGGGAATCACTGAAGCTTTCTTT
v_gene: TRBV13
abundance: .
j_gene: TRBJ1-1
d_gene: .

CDR3aa: CASSIVLGRDIPHQPQHF
CDR3nt: TGTGCCAGTAGTATAGTGTTAGGAAGGGACATACCCCATCAGCCCCAGCATTTT
v_gene: TRBV19
abundance: .
j_gene: TRBJ1-5
d_gene: .

CDR3aa: CASSAGLALSYEQYF
CDR3nt: TGTGCCAGTAGTGCAGGACTAGCGTTATCCTACGAGCAGTACTTC
v_gene: TRBV19
abundance: .
j_gene: TRBJ2-7
d_gene: TRBD2

CDR3aa: CASSLVQGHETQYF
CDR3nt: TGTGCCAGCAGTTTAGTACAGGGTCACGAGACCCAGTACTTC
v_gene: TRBV28
abundance: .
j_gene: TRBJ2-5
d_gene: .

CDR3aa: CASSLAGAQETQYF
CDR3nt: TGTGCCAGCAGCTTAGCGGGGGCACAAGAGACCCAGTACTTC
v_gene: TRBV7-9
abundance: once
j_gene: TRBJ2-5
d_gene: .

CDR3aa: CASSFSGQRLYEQYF
CDR3nt: TGTGCCAGCAGTTTCTCGGGACAGAGACTATACGAGCAGTACTTC
v_gene: TRBV6-5
abundance: few
j_gene: TRBJ2-7
d_gene: TRBD1

CDR3aa: CASSVGRQRNEKLFF
CDR3nt: TGTGCCAGCAGCGTAGGGCGTCAGCGCAATGAAAAACTGTTTTTT
v_gene: TRBV9
abundance: .
j_gene: TRBJ1-4
d_gene: .

CDR3aa: CASSQVSTGFFYEQYF
CDR3nt: TGCGCCAGCAGCCAAGTTTCGACAGGGTTCTTCTACGAGCAGTACTTC
v_gene: TRBV4-3
abundance: .
j_gene: TRBJ2-7
d_gene: TRBD1

CDR3aa: CASSFTGQSSGNTIYF
CDR3nt: TGTGCCAGCAGCTTTACCGGACAGAGCTCTGGAAACACCATATATTTT
v_gene: TRBV7-9
abundance: .
j_gene: TRBJ1-3
d_gene: .

CDR3aa: CASSSRLAGNEQFF
CDR3nt: TGTGCCAGCAGCTCCCGACTAGCGGGAAACGAGCAGTTCTTC
v_gene: TRBV5-4
abundance: .
j_gene: TRBJ2-1
d_gene: TRBD2

CDR3aa: CASSGSLGEQYF
CDR3nt: TGTGCCAGCAGCGGGTCCCTCGGCGAGCAGTACTTC
v_gene: TRBV28
abundance: .
j_gene: TRBJ2-7
d_gene: .

CDR3aa: CASSQSTNSLNTEAFF
CDR3nt: TGTGCCAGCAGCCAATCTACGAACAGTTTGAACACTGAAGCTTTCTTT
v_gene: TRBV16
abundance: .
j_gene: TRBJ1-1
d_gene: .

CDR3aa: CASSGTRGQFF
CDR3nt: TGTGCCAGCAGCGGGACTAGAGGGCAGTTCTTC
v_gene: TRBV11-2
abundance: once
j_gene: TRBJ2-1
d_gene: TRBD2

CDR3aa: CASSSSQGGKRDTQYF
CDR3nt: TGTGCCAGCAGCTCCTCGCAAGGCGGGAAGAGGGATACGCAGTATTTT
v_gene: TRBV7-9
abundance: few
j_gene: TRBJ2-3
d_gene: .

CDR3aa: CASSITGGTDTQYF
CDR3nt: TGTGCCAGTAGTATAACAGGGGGCACAGATACGCAGTATTTT
v_gene: TRBV19
abundance: .
j_gene: TRBJ2-3
d_gene: TRBD1

CDR3aa: CASKMTSKETQYF
CDR3nt: TGTGCCAGCAAAATGACAAGCAAAGAGACCCAGTACTTC
v_gene: TRBV6-6
abundance: .
j_gene: TRBJ2-5
d_gene: .

CDR3aa: CASRIGTDTQYF
CDR3nt: TGTGCCAGCAGGATAGGCACAGATACGCAGTATTTT
v_gene: TRBV28
abundance: .
j_gene: TRBJ2-3
d_gene: .

CDR3aa: CASSTPGGTYNEQFF
CDR3nt: TGTGCCAGTAGTACGCCAGGGGGCACCTACAATGAGCAGTTCTTC
v_gene: TRBV19
abundance: .
j_gene: TRBJ2-1
d_gene: TRBD1

CDR3aa: CASRPLGRETQYF
CDR3nt: TGTGCCAGCAGACCCCTAGGGAGGGAGACCCAGTACTTC
v_gene: TRBV6-5
abundance: .
j_gene: TRBJ2-5
d_gene: .

CDR3aa: CASSMTGTKETQYF
CDR3nt: TGTGCTAGCAGCATGACAGGGACCAAAGAGACCCAGTACTTC
v_gene: TRBV7-7
abundance: once
j_gene: TRBJ2-5
d_gene: TRBD1

CDR3aa: CASSSSGTPTEQFF
CDR3nt: TGCGCCAGCAGCTCTTCCGGGACACCAACTGAGCAGTTCTTC
v_gene: TRBV5-1
abundance: .
j_gene: TRBJ2-1
d_gene: .

CDR3aa: CASSYSGGNYGYTF
CDR3nt: TGTGCCAGCAGTTACTCGGGGGGGAACTATGGCTACACCTTC
v_gene: TRBV6-6
abundance: .
j_gene: TRBJ1-2
d_gene: .

CDR3aa: CSVRGLAAEREFF
CDR3nt: TGCAGCGTGCGGGGACTAGCGGCCGAGAGAGAGTTCTTC
v_gene: TRBV29-1
abundance: .
j_gene: TRBJ2-1
d_gene: TRBD2

CDR3aa: CASSLVQANTEAFF
CDR3nt: TGTGCCAGCAGCTTAGTACAGGCGAACACTGAAGCTTTCTTT
v_gene: TRBV7-2
abundance: .
j_gene: TRBJ1-1
d_gene: .

CDR3aa: CASSEGALNTEAFF
CDR3nt: TGTGCCAGCAGTGAAGGAGCTTTGAACACTGAAGCTTTCTTT
v_gene: TRBV25-1
abundance: .
j_gene: TRBJ1-1
d_gene: .

CDR3aa: CASSQRVNTGELFF
CDR3nt: TGTGCCAGCAGCCAGCGGGTGAACACCGGGGAGCTGTTTTTT
v_gene: TRBV5-8
abundance: .
j_gene: TRBJ2-2
d_gene: .

CDR3aa: CASSLTAATDTQYF
CDR3nt: TGTGCCAGCAGCTTAACGGCGGCCACAGATACGCAGTATTTT
v_gene: TRBV7-3
abundance: few
j_gene: TRBJ2-3
d_gene: .